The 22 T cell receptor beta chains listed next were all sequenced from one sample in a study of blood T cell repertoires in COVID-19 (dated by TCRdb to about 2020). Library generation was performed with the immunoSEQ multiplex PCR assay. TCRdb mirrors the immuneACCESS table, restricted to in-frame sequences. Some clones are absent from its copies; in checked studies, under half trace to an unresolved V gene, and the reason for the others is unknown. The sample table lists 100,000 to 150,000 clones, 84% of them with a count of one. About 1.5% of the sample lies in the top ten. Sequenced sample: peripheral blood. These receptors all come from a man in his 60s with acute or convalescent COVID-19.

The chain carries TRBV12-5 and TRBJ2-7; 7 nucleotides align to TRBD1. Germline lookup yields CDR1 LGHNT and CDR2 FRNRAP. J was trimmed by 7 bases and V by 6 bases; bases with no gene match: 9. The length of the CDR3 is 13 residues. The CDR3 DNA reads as TGTGCTAGTGGCCAGGGGGACCTGGGGGAGCAGTACTTC. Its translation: CASGQGDLGEQYF. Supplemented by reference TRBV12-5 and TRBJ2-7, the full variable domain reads DARVTQTPRHKVTEMGQEVTMRCQPILGHNTVFWYRQTMMQGLELLAYFRNRAPLDDSGMPKDRFSAEMPDATLATLKIQPSEPRDSAVYFCASGQGDLGEQYFGPGTRLTVT.

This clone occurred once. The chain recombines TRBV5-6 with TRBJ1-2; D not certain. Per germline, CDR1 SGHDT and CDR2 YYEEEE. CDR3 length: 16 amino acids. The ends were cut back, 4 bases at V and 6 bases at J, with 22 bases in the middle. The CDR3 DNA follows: TGTGCCAGCAGCGCTATGAGGGTAACCCTACGGGATGGCTACACCTTC. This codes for CASSAMRVTLRDGYTF.

Here the CDR3 DNA reads TGTGCCAGCAGCTTGGCAGGGCCTGGAAACACCATATATTTT. Translating gives CASSLAGPGNTIYF. The chain employs TRBV5-5 and TRBJ1-3; D might be TRBD1 (5 bases). Germline values: CDR1 SGHKS, CDR2 YYEKEE (reference sequence). This CDR3 spans 14 amino acids. Trimming took off 0 bases at V and 2 bases at J, with 6 bases between the two ends. Full variable domain (rest looked up from reference TRBV5-5 and TRBJ1-3): DAGVTQSPTHLIKTRGQQVTLRCSPISGHKSVSWYQQVLGQGPQFIFQYYEKEERGRGNFPDRFSARQFPNYSSELNVNALLLGDSALYLCASSLAGPGNTIYFGEGSWLTVV.

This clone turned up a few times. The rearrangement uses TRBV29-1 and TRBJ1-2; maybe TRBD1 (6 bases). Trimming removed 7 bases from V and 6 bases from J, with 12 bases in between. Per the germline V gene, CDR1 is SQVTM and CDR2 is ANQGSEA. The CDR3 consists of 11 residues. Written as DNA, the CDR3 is TGCAGCGCCGGCCGGGACAATGGCTACACCTTC. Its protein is CSAGRDNGYTF.

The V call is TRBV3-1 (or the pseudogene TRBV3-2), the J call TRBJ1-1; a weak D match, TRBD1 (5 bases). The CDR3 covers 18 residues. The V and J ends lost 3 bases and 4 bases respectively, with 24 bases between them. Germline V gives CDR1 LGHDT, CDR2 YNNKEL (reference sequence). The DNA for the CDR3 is TGTGCCAGCAGCCACCCCTGGGGGGGATCGGTGGGGAGCACTGAAGCTTTCTTT. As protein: CASSHPWGGSVGSTEAFF.

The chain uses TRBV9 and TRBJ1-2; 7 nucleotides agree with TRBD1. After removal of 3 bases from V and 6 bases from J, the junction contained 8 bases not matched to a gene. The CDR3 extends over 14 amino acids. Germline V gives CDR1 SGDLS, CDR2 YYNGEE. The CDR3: CASSDSTGADGYTF. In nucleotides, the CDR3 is TGTGCCAGCAGCGACTCTACAGGGGCTGATGGCTACACCTTC. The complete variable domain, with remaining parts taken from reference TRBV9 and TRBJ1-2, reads DSGVTQTPKHLITATGQRVTLRCSPRSGDLSVYWYQQSLDQGLQFLIQYYNGEERAKGNILERFSAQQFPDLHSELNLSSLELGDSALYFCASSDSTGADGYTFGSGTRLTVV.

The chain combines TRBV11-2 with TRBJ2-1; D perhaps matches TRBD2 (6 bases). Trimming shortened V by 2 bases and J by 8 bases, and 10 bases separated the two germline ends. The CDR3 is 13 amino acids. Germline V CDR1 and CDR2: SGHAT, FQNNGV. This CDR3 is CASSLLGGDEQFF. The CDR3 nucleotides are TGTGCCAGCAGCTTATTGGGCGGGGATGAGCAGTTCTTC. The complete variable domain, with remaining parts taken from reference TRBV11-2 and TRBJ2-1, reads EAGVAQSPRYKIIEKRQSVAFWCNPISGHATLYWYQQILGQGPKLLIQFQNNGVVDDSQLPKDRFSAERLKGVDSTLKIQPAKLEDSAVYLCASSLLGGDEQFFGPGTRLTVL.

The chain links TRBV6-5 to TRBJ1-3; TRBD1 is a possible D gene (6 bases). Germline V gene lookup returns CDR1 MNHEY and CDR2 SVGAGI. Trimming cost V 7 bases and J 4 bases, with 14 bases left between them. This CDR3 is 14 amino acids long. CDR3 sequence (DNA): TGTGCCAGCACCCTGACAGGCGGAGGAAACACCATATATTTT. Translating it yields CASTLTGGGNTIYF.

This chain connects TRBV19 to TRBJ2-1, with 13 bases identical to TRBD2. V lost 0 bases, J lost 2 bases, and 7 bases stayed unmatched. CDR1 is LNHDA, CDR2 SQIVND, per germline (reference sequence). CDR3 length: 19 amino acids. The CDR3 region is CASSIDGTSGMSTYNEQFF. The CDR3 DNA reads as TGTGCCAGTAGTATAGACGGGACTAGCGGGATGTCCACCTACAATGAGCAGTTCTTC.

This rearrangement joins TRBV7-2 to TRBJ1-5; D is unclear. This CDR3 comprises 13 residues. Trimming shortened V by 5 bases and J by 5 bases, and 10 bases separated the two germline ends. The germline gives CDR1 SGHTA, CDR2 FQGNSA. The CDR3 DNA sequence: TGTGCCAGCAGCCCGAGACTGGATCAGCCCCAGCATTTT. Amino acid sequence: CASSPRLDQPQHF.

The CDR3 region has the DNA TGCGCCAGCAGTCAATCCGGGGGTACCGACGAGCAGTACTTC. It yields the protein CASSQSGGTDEQYF. The genes are TRBV23-1 and TRBJ2-7, with D perhaps matching TRBD2 (6 bases). TRBV23-1 qualifies as an ORF whose function is uncertain. CDR3 size: 14 residues. V dropped 0 bases and J dropped 5 bases, with 11 bases sitting between them.

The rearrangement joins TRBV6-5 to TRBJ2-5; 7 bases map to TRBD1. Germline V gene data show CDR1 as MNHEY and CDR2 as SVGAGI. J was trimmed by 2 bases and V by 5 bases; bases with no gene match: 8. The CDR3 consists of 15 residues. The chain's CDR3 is CASSKSQGWQETQYF. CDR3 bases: TGTGCCAGCAGTAAATCACAGGGGTGGCAAGAGACCCAGTACTTC.

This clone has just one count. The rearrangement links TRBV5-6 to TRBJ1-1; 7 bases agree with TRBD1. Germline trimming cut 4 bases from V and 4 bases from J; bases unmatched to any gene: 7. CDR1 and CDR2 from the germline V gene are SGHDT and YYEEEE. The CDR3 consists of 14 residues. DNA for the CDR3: TGTGCCAGCAGCATCAAACCAGGGGGCACTGAAGCTTTCTTT. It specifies CASSIKPGGTEAFF.

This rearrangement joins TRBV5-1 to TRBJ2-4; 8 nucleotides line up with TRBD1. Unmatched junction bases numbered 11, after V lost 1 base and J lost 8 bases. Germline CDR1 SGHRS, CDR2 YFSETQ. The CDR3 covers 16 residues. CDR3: CASSLMAGGARYIQYF. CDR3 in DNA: TGCGCCAGCAGCTTGATGGCAGGGGGCGCTAGGTACATTCAGTACTTC.

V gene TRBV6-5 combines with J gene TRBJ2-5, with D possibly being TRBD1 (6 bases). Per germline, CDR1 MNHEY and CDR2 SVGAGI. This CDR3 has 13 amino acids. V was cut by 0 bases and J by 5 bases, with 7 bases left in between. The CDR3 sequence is CASSYSRGETQYF. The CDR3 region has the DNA TGTGCCAGCAGTTACTCTAGGGGGGAGACCCAGTACTTC.

Here the CDR3 reads CASSNGLAVNEQFF. The CDR3, as DNA: TGTGCCAGCAGCAACGGACTAGCGGTCAATGAGCAGTTCTTC. The chain couples TRBV7-3 to TRBJ2-1; 10 nucleotides match TRBD2. Trimming at V came to 5 bases and at J to 6 bases, leaving 4 bases not matched to a gene. This CDR3 has 14 residues. Germline V lookup: CDR1 SGHTA, CDR2 FQGTGA.

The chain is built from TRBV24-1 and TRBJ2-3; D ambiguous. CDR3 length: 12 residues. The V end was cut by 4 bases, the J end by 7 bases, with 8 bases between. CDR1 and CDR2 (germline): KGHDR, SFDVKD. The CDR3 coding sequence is TGTGCCACCAGTGACCCTGTCTATACGCAGTATTTT. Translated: CATSDPVYTQYF.

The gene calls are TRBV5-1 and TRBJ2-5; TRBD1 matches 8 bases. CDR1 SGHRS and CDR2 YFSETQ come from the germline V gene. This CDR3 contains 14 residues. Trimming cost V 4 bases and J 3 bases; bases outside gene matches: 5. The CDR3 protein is CASSRDRWEETQYF. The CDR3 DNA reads TGCGCCAGCAGCCGGGACAGGTGGGAAGAGACCCAGTACTTC.

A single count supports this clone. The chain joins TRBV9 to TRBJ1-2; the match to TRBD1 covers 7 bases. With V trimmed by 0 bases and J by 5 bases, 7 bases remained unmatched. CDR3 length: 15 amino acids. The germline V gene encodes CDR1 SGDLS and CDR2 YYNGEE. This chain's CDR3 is CASSVGAGGYYGYTF. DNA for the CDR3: TGTGCCAGCAGCGTAGGGGCAGGGGGATATTATGGCTACACCTTC.

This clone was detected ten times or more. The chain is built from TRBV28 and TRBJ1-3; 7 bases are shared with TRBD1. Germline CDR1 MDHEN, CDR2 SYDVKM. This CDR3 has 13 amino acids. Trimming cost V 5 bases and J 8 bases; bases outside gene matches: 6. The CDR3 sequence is CASSADRVDTIYF. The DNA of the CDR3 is TGTGCCAGCAGTGCCGACAGGGTTGACACCATATATTTT.

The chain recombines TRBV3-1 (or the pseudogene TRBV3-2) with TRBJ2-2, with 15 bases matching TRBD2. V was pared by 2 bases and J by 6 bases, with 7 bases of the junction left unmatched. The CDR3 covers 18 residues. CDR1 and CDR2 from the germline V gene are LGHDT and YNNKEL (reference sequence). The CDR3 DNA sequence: TGTGCCAGCAGCCAACGGGGACTAGCGGGGGGCAAGGCCGGGGAGCTGTTTTTT. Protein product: CASSQRGLAGGKAGELFF.

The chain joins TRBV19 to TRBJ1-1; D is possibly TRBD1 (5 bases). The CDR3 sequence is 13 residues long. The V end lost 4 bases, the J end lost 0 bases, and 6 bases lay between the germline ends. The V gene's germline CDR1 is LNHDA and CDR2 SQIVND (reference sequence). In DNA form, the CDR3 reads TGTGCCAGTAGTACGACAGTGAACACTGAAGCTTTCTTT. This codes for CASSTTVNTEAFF.